This TCR beta chain was documented in a study of cytomegalovirus exposure and HLA in healthy donors. With 60 Vbeta and 13 Jbeta primers, the PCR was carried out. Profiling relied on immunoSEQ multiplex PCR, and the TCRdb table lists in-frame clones only, not all of them. The top ten hold around 3% of the sample, which has under 200,000 clones, around 68% seen once. V shed 5 bases, J shed 3 bases, and the junction held 4 bases outside the gene matches. Per the germline V gene, CDR1 is SGHAT and CDR2 is FQNNGV. The CDR3 length is 13 residues. Whole-study findings and limits: Sequencing had likely introduced a cluster of highly shared sequence variants as an artifact. HLA allele associations emerged for about 18,000 TCR beta sequences in a later analysis, at 0.05 false discovery rate. A missense variant in DCLRE1C was later tied to TCR beta V- and J-gene trimming. Solely CMV serostatus was available to characterize immune exposure.

Concerning this clone itself: Its antigen is still unknown.

The chain is built from TRBV11-2 and TRBJ2-7, with 7 bases identical to TRBD1. The sample was PBMCs. The clonotype originates from a woman between 40 and 50 years old in good health and CMV-seropositive. The CDR3 spells CASSPGQNYEQYF. The CDR3 bases are TGTGCCAGCAGCCCGGGACAGAACTACGAGCAGTACTTC.